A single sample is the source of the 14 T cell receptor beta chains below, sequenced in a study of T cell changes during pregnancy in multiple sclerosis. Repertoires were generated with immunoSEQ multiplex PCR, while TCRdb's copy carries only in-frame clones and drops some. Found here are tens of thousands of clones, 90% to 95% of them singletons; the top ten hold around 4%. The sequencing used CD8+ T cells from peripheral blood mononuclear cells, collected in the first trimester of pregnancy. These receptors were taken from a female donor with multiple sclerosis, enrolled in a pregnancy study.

In DNA form, the CDR3 reads TGTGCCTGGAACACAGCGGGAGCCCTCTACAATGAGCAGTTCTTC. Protein sequence: CAWNTAGALYNEQFF. The V gene is TRBV30, the J gene TRBJ2-1; 8 bases align to TRBD2. Germline CDR1 and CDR2: GTSNPN and SVGIG (reference sequence). Unmatched junction bases numbered 8, after V lost 4 bases and J lost 3 bases. The CDR3 contains 15 residues.

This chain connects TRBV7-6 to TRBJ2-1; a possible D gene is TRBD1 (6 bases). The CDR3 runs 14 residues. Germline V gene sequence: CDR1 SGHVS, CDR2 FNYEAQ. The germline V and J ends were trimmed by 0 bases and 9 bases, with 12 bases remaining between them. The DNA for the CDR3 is TGTGCCAGCAGCTTAGCGCCTCAGGGGTTTGAGCAGTTCTTC. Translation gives CASSLAPQGFEQFF.

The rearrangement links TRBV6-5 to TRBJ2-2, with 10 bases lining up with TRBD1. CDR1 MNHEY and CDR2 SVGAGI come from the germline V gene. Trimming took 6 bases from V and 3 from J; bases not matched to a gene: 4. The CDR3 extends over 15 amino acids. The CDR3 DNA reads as TGTGCCAGCAGCCAAGGACAGGGGGACACCGGGGAGCTGTTTTTT. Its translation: CASSQGQGDTGELFF.

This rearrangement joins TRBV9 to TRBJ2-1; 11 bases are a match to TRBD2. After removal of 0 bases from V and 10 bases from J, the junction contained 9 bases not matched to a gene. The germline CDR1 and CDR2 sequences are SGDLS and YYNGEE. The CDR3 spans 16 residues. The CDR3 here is CASSVGSGTSGGEQFF. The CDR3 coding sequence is TGTGCCAGCAGCGTAGGATCCGGGACTAGCGGAGGGGAGCAGTTCTTC.

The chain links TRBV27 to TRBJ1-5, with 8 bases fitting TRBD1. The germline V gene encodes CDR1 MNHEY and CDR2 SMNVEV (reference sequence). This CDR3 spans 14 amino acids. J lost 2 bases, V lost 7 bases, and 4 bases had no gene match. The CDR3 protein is CASTPTGGNQPQHF. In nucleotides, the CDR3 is TGTGCCAGCACCCCGACAGGGGGCAATCAGCCCCAGCATTTT.

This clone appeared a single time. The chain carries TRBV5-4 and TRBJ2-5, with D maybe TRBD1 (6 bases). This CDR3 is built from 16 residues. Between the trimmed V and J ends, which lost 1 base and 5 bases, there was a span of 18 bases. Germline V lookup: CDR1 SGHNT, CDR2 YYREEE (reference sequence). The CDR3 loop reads CASSLIAADRRETQYF. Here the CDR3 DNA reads TGTGCCAGCAGCTTGATAGCCGCAGACAGGCGGGAGACCCAGTACTTC.

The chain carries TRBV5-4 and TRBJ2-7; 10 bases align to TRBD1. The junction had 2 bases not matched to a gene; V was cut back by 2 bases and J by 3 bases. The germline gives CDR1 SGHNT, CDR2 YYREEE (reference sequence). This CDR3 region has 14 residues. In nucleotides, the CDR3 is TGTGCCAGCAGCTTAGACAGGGGGCTCTACGAGCAGTACTTC. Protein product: CASSLDRGLYEQYF.

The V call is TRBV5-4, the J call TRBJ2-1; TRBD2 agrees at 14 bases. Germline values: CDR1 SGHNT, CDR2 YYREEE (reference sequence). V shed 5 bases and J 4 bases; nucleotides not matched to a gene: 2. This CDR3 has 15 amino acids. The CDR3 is CASRGTSGSYNEQFF. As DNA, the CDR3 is TGTGCCAGCAGAGGGACTAGCGGGAGTTACAATGAGCAGTTCTTC.

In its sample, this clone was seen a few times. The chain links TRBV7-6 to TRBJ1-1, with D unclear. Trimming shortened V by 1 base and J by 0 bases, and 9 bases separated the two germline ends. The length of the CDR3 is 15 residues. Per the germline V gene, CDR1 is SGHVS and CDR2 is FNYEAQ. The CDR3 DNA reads TGTGCCAGCAGCTTAGAGACGGGATTGAACACTGAAGCTTTCTTT. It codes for CASSLETGLNTEAFF.

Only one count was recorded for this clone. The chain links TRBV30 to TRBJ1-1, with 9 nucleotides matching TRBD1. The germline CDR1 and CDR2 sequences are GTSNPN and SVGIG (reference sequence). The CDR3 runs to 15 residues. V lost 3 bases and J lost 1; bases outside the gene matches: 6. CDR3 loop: CAWSAGTGTNTEAFF. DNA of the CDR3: TGTGCCTGGAGCGCCGGGACAGGGACGAACACTGAAGCTTTCTTT.

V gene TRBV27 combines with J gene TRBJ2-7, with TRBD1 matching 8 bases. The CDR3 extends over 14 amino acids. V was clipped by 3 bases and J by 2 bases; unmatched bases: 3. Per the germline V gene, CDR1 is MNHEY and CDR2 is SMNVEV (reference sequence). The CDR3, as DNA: TGTGCCAGCAGTTTTCAGGGGGCCCCCTACGAGCAGTACTTC. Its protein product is CASSFQGAPYEQYF.

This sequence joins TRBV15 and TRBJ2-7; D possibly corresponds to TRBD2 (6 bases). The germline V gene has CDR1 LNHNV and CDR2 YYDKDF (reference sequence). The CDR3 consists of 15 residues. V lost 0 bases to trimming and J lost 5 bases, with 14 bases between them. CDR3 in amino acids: CATSRDAAGGNEQYF. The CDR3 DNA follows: TGTGCCACCAGCAGAGATGCCGCCGGAGGGAACGAGCAGTACTTC.

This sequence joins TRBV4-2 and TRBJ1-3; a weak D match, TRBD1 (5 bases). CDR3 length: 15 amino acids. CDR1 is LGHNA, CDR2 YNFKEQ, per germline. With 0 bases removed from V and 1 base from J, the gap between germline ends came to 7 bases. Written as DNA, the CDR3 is TGTGCCAGCAGCCAAGATTCAGGGTCTGGAAACACCATATATTTT. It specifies CASSQDSGSGNTIYF.

CDR3 protein: CSVEVTGGTGELFF. The CDR3 coding sequence is TGCAGCGTTGAAGTGACAGGGGGTACCGGGGAGCTGTTTTTT. This chain uses TRBV29-1 with TRBJ2-2; 9 nucleotides align to TRBD1. Germline V gives CDR1 SQVTM, CDR2 ANQGSEA. The V segment lost 1 base and the J segment 5 bases; nucleotides outside the gene matches: 2. This CDR3 has 14 residues.